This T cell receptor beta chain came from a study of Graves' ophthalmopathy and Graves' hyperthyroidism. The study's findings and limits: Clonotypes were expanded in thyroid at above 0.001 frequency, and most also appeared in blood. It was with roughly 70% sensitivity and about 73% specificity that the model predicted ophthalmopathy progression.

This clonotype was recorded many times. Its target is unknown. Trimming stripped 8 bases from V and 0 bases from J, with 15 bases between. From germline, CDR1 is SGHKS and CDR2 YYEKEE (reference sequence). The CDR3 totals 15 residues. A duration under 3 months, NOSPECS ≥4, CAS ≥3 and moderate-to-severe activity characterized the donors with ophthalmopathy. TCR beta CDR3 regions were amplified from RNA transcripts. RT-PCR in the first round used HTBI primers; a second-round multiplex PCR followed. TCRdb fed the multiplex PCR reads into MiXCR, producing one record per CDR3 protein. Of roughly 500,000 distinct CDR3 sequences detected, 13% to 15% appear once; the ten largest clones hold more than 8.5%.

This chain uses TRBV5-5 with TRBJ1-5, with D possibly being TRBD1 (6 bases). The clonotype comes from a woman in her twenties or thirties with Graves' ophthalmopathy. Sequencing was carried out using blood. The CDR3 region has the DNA TGTGCCAGTCAGAGGGGGGGCAATAGCAATCAGCCCCAGCATTTT. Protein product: CASQRGGNSNQPQHF. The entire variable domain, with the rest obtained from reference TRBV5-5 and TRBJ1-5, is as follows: DAGVTQSPTHLIKTRGQQVTLRCSPISGHKSVSWYQQVLGQGPQFIFQYYEKEERGRGNFPDRFSARQFPNYSSELNVNALLLGDSALYLCASQRGGNSNQPQHFGDGTRLSIL.